The 18 T cell receptor beta chains presented below share a single source sample, sequenced in a study of CD8 T cells in ankylosing spondylitis. TCRdb re-called the 5' RACE reads through MiXCR, storing one row per CDR3 protein. The sample includes 350,000 or so distinct CDR3 sequences, around 10% of them seen just once. The sequenced sample was blood, either unsorted or a sorted T cell fraction (not recorded which). The source is a female donor with ankylosing spondylitis or in good health (not recorded which).

The chain links TRBV15 to TRBJ2-2, with a possible D match to TRBD1 (6 bases). Germline V gene sequence: CDR1 LNHNV, CDR2 YYDKDF (reference sequence). V lost 1 base and J 13 bases, leaving 19 bases between the germline ends. The length of the CDR3 is 15 residues. The CDR3, as DNA: TGTGCCACCAGCAGAGCGGAACTTGGGGGCGCAGGGCTGTTTTTT. It yields the protein CATSRAELGGAGLFF. Looking up the rest from reference TRBV15 and TRBJ2-2 gives the full variable domain: DAMVIQNPRYQVTQFGKPVTLSCSQTLNHNVMYWYQQKSSQAPKLLFHYYDKDFNNEADTPDNFQSRRPNTSFCFLDIRSPGLGDTAMYLCATSRAELGGAGLFFGEGSRLTVL.

Notes on this clonotype: A much bigger clone sits one base away, suggesting this may be a read error. The chain carries TRBV7-2 and TRBJ2-1; D is possibly TRBD2 (5 bases). The germline gives CDR1 SGHTA, CDR2 FQGNSA. The CDR3 is made up of 16 amino acids. This CDR3 is CASSLVSDLLYSEQFF. CDR3 DNA sequence: TGTGCCAGCAGCTTAGTGTCGGACTTGCTATACAGTGAGCAGTTCTTC.

The J gene is TRBJ2-5, the V gene TRBV5-1; no definite D call. This CDR3 has 12 amino acids. Trimming left V 0 bases short and J 5 bases short, with 5 bases between. In germline, CDR1 is SGHRS, CDR2 YFSETQ. The chain's CDR3 is CASSLACETQYF. CDR3 in DNA: TGCGCCAGCAGCTTGGCCTGTGAGACCCAGTACTTC.

This clonotype was seen repeatedly, ten times or more. This chain uses TRBV5-1 with TRBJ2-1; 14 nucleotides agree with TRBD2. Germline CDR1 reads SGHRS; CDR2 reads YFSETQ. The J segment lost 8 bases and the V segment lost 4 bases, leaving 2 bases of the junction unmatched. This CDR3 spans 14 amino acids. The CDR3 DNA reads TGCGCCAGCAGCCAGGGACTAGCGGGAGATGAGCAGTTCTTC. This codes for CASSQGLAGDEQFF.

The sample holds many counts of this clonotype. This chain links TRBV5-5 with TRBJ2-1; 12 bases map to TRBD2. The germline gives CDR1 SGHKS, CDR2 YYEKEE (reference sequence). The CDR3 contains 14 residues. The V gene end was trimmed by 8 bases and the J gene end by 6 bases; junction bases not matched to a gene: 6. CDR3 region: CASRETSGGNEQFF. As DNA, the CDR3 is TGTGCCAGTAGGGAGACTAGCGGGGGCAATGAGCAGTTCTTC. Looking up the rest from reference TRBV5-5 and TRBJ2-1 gives the full variable domain: DAGVTQSPTHLIKTRGQQVTLRCSPISGHKSVSWYQQVLGQGPQFIFQYYEKEERGRGNFPDRFSARQFPNYSSELNVNALLLGDSALYLCASRETSGGNEQFFGPGTRLTVL.

In its sample, this clonotype was seen many times. V and J are TRBV6-5 and TRBJ1-5; no clear D gene. V was cut by 3 bases and J by 0 bases, with 6 bases left in between. Germline V gene data show CDR1 as MNHEY and CDR2 as SVGAGI. This CDR3 contains 14 residues. The CDR3 reads CASSYLNSNQPQHF. The CDR3 DNA reads as TGTGCCAGCAGTTATTTGAATAGCAATCAGCCCCAGCATTTT.

This clonotype was detected ten times or more. J is TRBJ2-1 and V is TRBV20-1, with D tentatively TRBD1 (5 bases). V was pared by 3 bases and J by 8 bases, with 14 bases between. Germline CDR1 reads DFQATT; CDR2 reads SNEGSKA (reference sequence). The CDR3 runs 13 residues. The CDR3 DNA sequence: TGCAGTGCTAGGTCGAGCGTAGGGGATGAGCAGTTCTTC. Protein product: CSARSSVGDEQFF.

At least ten counts were recorded for this clonotype. The chain has TRBV12-3 or TRBV12-4 and TRBJ1-2, with D tentatively TRBD1 (5 bases). CDR3 length: 13 amino acids. Between the trimmed V and J ends, which lost 6 bases and 8 bases, there was a span of 16 bases. The CDR3 nucleotides are TGTGCCAGCAGGAGGACGGCTGGGGACGGCTACACCTTC. Residues: CASRRTAGDGYTF.

As to this clonotype: Just one base apart from a much larger clone, this may be a read error. The chain links TRBV7-2 to TRBJ2-7, with a possible D match to TRBD2 (6 bases). CDR3 length: 15 residues. Germline CDR1 is SGHTA and CDR2 is FQGNSA. V lost 8 bases to trimming and J lost 3 bases, with 20 bases between them. This CDR3 reads CASCLGAGTFYEQYF. In nucleotides, the CDR3 is TGTGCCAGCTGCCTAGGGGCGGGGACTTTCTACGAGCAGTACTTC.

This clonotype came up many times. This chain connects TRBV5-1 to TRBJ2-5, with 8 bases aligning to TRBD2. Germline assignment: CDR1 SGHRS and CDR2 YFSETQ. This CDR3 contains 16 residues. With 4 bases clipped from V and 5 bases from J, the junction kept 13 bases outside the gene matches. CDR3 residues: CASSEPSGRARETQYF. CDR3 sequence (DNA): TGCGCCAGCAGCGAACCAAGCGGGAGAGCACGGGAGACCCAGTACTTC.

In its sample, this clonotype was seen many times. This sequence joins TRBV20-1 and TRBJ2-7, with TRBD1 identical over 7 bases. Germline V lookup: CDR1 DFQATT, CDR2 SNEGSKA (reference sequence). The CDR3 covers 14 residues. V lost 3 bases, J lost 1 base, and 6 bases stayed unmatched. The CDR3 loop is CSASLQDRSYEQYF. The DNA for the CDR3 is TGCAGTGCTAGTCTTCAGGACAGGTCCTACGAGCAGTACTTC.

This clonotype came up a few times. V usage is TRBV7-3 and J usage is TRBJ2-2; D unclear. There are 13 residues in the CDR3. Germline V gives CDR1 SGHTA, CDR2 FQGTGA. Between the trimmed V and J ends, which lost 5 bases and 7 bases, there was a span of 11 bases. Here the CDR3 reads CASSGSASGELFF. The CDR3 nucleotides read TGTGCCAGCAGCGGGTCGGCGAGCGGGGAGCTGTTTTTT.

This clonotype was counted only a few times. V usage is TRBV2 and J usage is TRBJ2-3; no clear D gene. The CDR3 runs 15 residues. Per germline, CDR1 SNHLY and CDR2 FYNNEI. Deletions cut 1 base from V and 6 bases from J, with 14 bases between. In DNA, the CDR3 is TGTGCCAGCAGTGAAGGCAGCCCTGTTTTGGATACGCAGTATTTT. Its protein product is CASSEGSPVLDTQYF.

There are many counts of this clonotype. The V gene is TRBV29-1, the J gene TRBJ1-3; 8 nucleotides align to TRBD1. There are 14 residues in the CDR3. CDR1 and CDR2 (germline): SQVTM, ANQGSEA. With 5 bases clipped from V and 3 bases from J, the junction kept 6 bases outside the gene matches. The CDR3 nucleotides are TGCAGCGTTCGCGACAGGGGAAATGGAAACACCATATATTTT. It is translated as CSVRDRGNGNTIYF.

In its sample, this clonotype was seen many times. The chain uses TRBV12-3 or TRBV12-4 and TRBJ2-1; 11 nucleotides agree with TRBD2. J lost 4 bases, V lost 5 bases, and 4 bases had no gene match. This CDR3 contains 15 residues. CDR3 sequence reads: CASSERTSGYNEQFF. CDR3 nucleotide sequence: TGTGCCAGCAGTGAAAGGACTAGCGGGTACAATGAGCAGTTCTTC.

CDR3 region: CAWSVGGLRRETQYF. CDR3 coding DNA: TGTGCCTGGAGTGTAGGGGGACTGAGACGGGAGACCCAGTACTTC. V usage is TRBV30 and J usage is TRBJ2-5; either TRBD1 or TRBD2 may fit D (6 bases each). In germline, CDR1 is GTSNPN, CDR2 SVGIG (reference sequence). Trimming removed 0 bases at V and 5 bases at J, with 16 bases between. This CDR3 spans 15 amino acids.

This clonotype came up many times. The chain couples TRBV7-9 to TRBJ1-1; 8 bases are a match to TRBD1. V lost 5 bases and J lost 7; bases outside the gene matches: 6. From germline, CDR1 is SEHNR and CDR2 FQNEAQ (reference sequence). The CDR3 extends over 13 amino acids. CDR3 in DNA: TGTGCCAGCAGCGTTCAGGGGGCCGGTGAAGCTTTCTTT. Translation: CASSVQGAGEAFF.

This clonotype has just a few counts. The chain combines TRBV14 with TRBJ2-7, with TRBD1 matching 8 bases. CDR1 and CDR2 (germline): SGHDN, FVKESK. The trim removed 1 base at V and 6 bases at J, leaving 2 bases unmatched. CDR3 length: 13 amino acids. Here the CDR3 reads CASSQGTGFEQYF. CDR3 nucleotides: TGTGCCAGCAGCCAAGGGACAGGGTTCGAGCAGTACTTC.